This T cell receptor (beta chain) originates from a study of shared clonotypes between healthy human individuals. Findings and limits, study-wide: Donor clonotype sharing was expected to depend on sequencing depth. Among several donors, approximately 5% of naive CD4 clonotypes were found in common.

The CDR3 totals 18 residues. Trimming took 6 bases from V and 5 from J; bases not matched to a gene: 21. Germline V gene lookup returns CDR1 SGDLS and CDR2 YYNGEE. Naive CD8 cells comprised CD45RO-negative, CCR7-positively selected cells, excluding terminally differentiated effector memory CD45RA+ cells. The authors loaded around 200 ng DNA, 25,000 to 30,000 T cell genomes, into sorted-subset replicate PCRs. Original processing methods: ImmunoSEQ junction-only sequences lacked quality scores, so their filtering differed. Measured with immunoSEQ multiplex PCR; TCRdb has only the in-frame clones, and not every one. V and J calls and clone size come straight from that table; D and trimming were deduced from the DNA. This sample yields approximately 600,000 clones, of which around 95% are seen a single time; approximately 0.11% belongs to the top ten. Worth noting for this clone: Its matching antigen is unknown.

The chain recombines TRBV9 with TRBJ1-2; 8 bases map to TRBD1. The specimen sequenced was naive CD8+ T cells sorted from blood. This TCR derives from a woman aged 25 to 39 in good health. CDR3 DNA sequence: TGTGCCAGCACCGAGCGCCGACAGGGGACACCGACTTGGTATGGCTACACCTTC. Residues: CASTERRQGTPTWYGYTF.